This T cell receptor beta chain was sequenced for a study of T cell changes during pregnancy in multiple sclerosis. Assay: immunoSEQ multiplex PCR; the TCRdb copy retains only in-frame clones and omits some. Of 35,000 to 50,000 clones listed, about 88% are singletons. The V and J ends lost 0 bases and 1 base respectively, with 11 bases between them. Looked up from germline, CDR1 is SGHNT and CDR2 is YYREEE (reference sequence). The CDR3 covers 16 residues. This rearrangement joins TRBV5-4 to TRBJ2-1, with D tentatively TRBD1 (5 bases). Sequencing was performed on CD4+ T cells from peripheral blood mononuclear cells, taken after pregnancy. The receptor comes from a female donor with multiple sclerosis, enrolled in a pregnancy study. The CDR3 loop reads CASSLGGTMSYNEQFF. CDR3 coding DNA: TGTGCCAGCAGCTTGGGGGGCACAATGTCCTACAATGAGCAGTTCTTC.